These T cell receptor beta chains were read from a single sample in a study of T cells in Graves' hyperthyroidism and ophthalmopathy. Using its own MiXCR run on the multiplex PCR reads, TCRdb lists one record per CDR3 protein. The table includes around 800,000 distinct CDR3 sequences, 35% to 45% detected once. The sample was blood. These receptors all come from a young man with Graves' hyperthyroidism. The conserved cysteine and the conserved F or W are not part of the CDR3 here.

J gene | V gene | CDR3 protein
TRBJ1-4 | TRBV6-5 | ASSYGLQAEKLF
TRBJ2-2 | TRBV29-1 | SVEWESGELF
TRBJ1-1 | TRBV4-1 | ASSSIQGNTEAF
TRBJ1-2 | TRBV5-4 | ASSLQGAGYGYT
TRBJ2-7 | TRBV5-4 | ASSRRDFSPEQY
TRBJ1-1 | TRBV6-5 | ASTYGGNTEAF
TRBJ2-5 | TRBV5-1 | ASSLEPGGQETQY
TRBJ1-1 | TRBV14 | ASSPRVAAEAF
TRBJ1-2 | TRBV12-3/TRBV12-4 | AMRGEPGNT
TRBJ2-3 | TRBV7-6 | ASSPRLAGVGDTQY
TRBJ2-5 | TRBV9 | ASSGQGSAGEAQY
TRBJ2-7 | TRBV10-3 | ASSEMGVYEQY
TRBJ2-7 | TRBV4-2 | ASSSQGATYKQY
TRBJ1-1 | TRBV20-1 | SVQRGPVGAF
TRBJ1-2 | TRBV7-8 | ASSLAGAGYGHT
TRBJ1-1 | TRBV29-1 | SLVTADRDTEAF
TRBJ1-6 | TRBV19 | ASRYGRGTNSPLH
TRBJ1-1 | TRBV5-1 | ASSLGGEGEAF
TRBJ2-5 | TRBV2 | ASSLLSETQY
TRBJ2-5 | TRBV29-1 | SVDWDSEETQY
TRBJ2-5 | TRBV20-1 | SATNTGVGETQY
TRBJ1-2 | TRBV5-7 | ASSPRESSGRSYT
TRBJ2-7 | TRBV10-2 | ASSQDLEPKGEQY
TRBJ2-6 | TRBV6-1 | ASRQLAGGGAGANVLT
TRBJ2-3 | TRBV10-3 | AISESNGESDTQY
TRBJ1-4 | TRBV10-3 | AISESVRANEKLF
TRBJ2-7 | TRBV11-2 | ASSEGASGDLSSYEQY
TRBJ2-5 | TRBV2 | ASGTGTAETQY
TRBJ1-4 | TRBV7-9 | ASSRYPDGEDEKLF
TRBJ2-7 | TRBV15 | ATTNREGTEQY